This paragraph covers one TCR beta chain sequence. This specimen comes from a study of blood T cell repertoires in COVID-19. This CDR3 contains 16 residues. From germline, CDR1 is SGHRS and CDR2 YFSETQ. The V gene end was trimmed by 5 bases and the J gene end by 3 bases; junction bases not matched to a gene: 4. Sequencing was performed with immunoSEQ multiplex PCR; in TCRdb, only in-frame clones are kept and a portion is missing. This sample has fewer than 250,000 clones, with over 80% found just once. The chain combines TRBV5-1 with TRBJ2-1, with 14 bases identical to TRBD2. Sample: peripheral blood. The clonotype was recovered from a woman aged 60-75 years with active or convalescent COVID-19. In nucleotides, the CDR3 is TGCGCCAGCAGACCGGGACTAGCGGGAGACTACAATGAGCAGTTCTTC. It codes for CASRPGLAGDYNEQFF.